The sequence of this TCR beta chain was determined in a study of shared clonotypes between healthy human individuals. General study points: Clonotype sharing levels among donors were expected to vary with sequencing depth. The study sampled only blood, and tissue repertoires likely differ.

The naive CD8 fraction comprised CD45RO-negative cells positively selected for CCR7 and excluded terminally differentiated effector memory CD45RA+ cells. Assay used: immunoSEQ multiplex PCR; TCRdb lists only in-frame clones, some missing. The sample carries under 850,000 clones, more than 85% recorded once. Points on this clone: Antigen specificity is unknown.

Trimming removed 0 bases from V and 4 bases from J, with 12 bases in between. CDR1 and CDR2 (germline): MNHEY, SVGAGI. The CDR3 length is 16 residues. The sequence derives from a man aged 25-40 years in good health. The sequenced material came from naive CD8+ T cells sorted from blood. The V gene is TRBV6-5, the J gene TRBJ1-4; D may be TRBD1 (6 bases). CDR3 bases: TGTGCCAGCAGTTACTCGGCAGGGGAGGGTAATGAAAAACTGTTTTTT. Translation: CASSYSAGEGNEKLFF.